The rows below give T cell receptor beta chains drawn from one sample of a study of blood T cells in healthy people across ages. TCRdb used MiXCR to reprocess the 5' RACE reads, holding one entry per CDR3 protein. This sample yields approximately 1.5 million distinct CDR3 sequences, of which approximately 43% are seen a single time; around 4% belongs to the top ten. Sequencing was performed on blood. Source of these receptors: a woman between 18 and 29 years old in good health. The CDR3 runs from the conserved cysteine through the conserved F or W. The D gene is left open where the match is weak. Size values are once, few and many counts, or a class for expanded clones, and some rows have none.

v_call: TRBV4-2; clone_size: few; cdr3_length: 13; j_call: TRBJ1-2; d_call: TRBD1; cdr3_nt: TGTGCCAGCAGCCCCGACAGGGGGCATGGCTACACCTTC; cdr3_aa: CASSPDRGHGYTF
v_call: TRBV7-9; clone_size: .; cdr3_length: 13; j_call: TRBJ2-7; d_call: TRBD1; cdr3_nt: TGTGCCGGCAGCGTAGGACAGGGCTACGAGCAGTACTTC; cdr3_aa: CAGSVGQGYEQYF
v_call: TRBV18; clone_size: .; cdr3_length: 18; j_call: TRBJ2-3; d_call: TRBD1; cdr3_nt: TGTGCCAGCTCACCACCTAGGACAGGGGATGGGAGCACAGATACGCAGTATTTT; cdr3_aa: CASSPPRTGDGSTDTQYF
v_call: TRBV7-2; clone_size: .; cdr3_length: 14; j_call: TRBJ1-2; d_call: .; cdr3_nt: TGTGCCAGCAGGCGACAATCAGGGAACTATGGCTACACCTTC; cdr3_aa: CASRRQSGNYGYTF
v_call: TRBV11-2; clone_size: few; cdr3_length: 14; j_call: TRBJ1-2; d_call: .; cdr3_nt: TGTGCCAGCAGCTTAACCGGGACACCGTATGGCTACACCTTC; cdr3_aa: CASSLTGTPYGYTF
v_call: TRBV6-2/TRBV6-3; clone_size: once; cdr3_length: 14; j_call: TRBJ2-7; d_call: TRBD1; cdr3_nt: TGTGCCAGCAGAAGAGGGACAGGGGCGTACGAGCAGTACTTC; cdr3_aa: CASRRGTGAYEQYF
v_call: TRBV7-9; clone_size: .; cdr3_length: 15; j_call: TRBJ2-5; d_call: TRBD2; cdr3_nt: TGTGCCAGCAGCTTTTATAGCGGGGGGGAAGAGACCCAGTACTTC; cdr3_aa: CASSFYSGGEETQYF
v_call: TRBV10-3; clone_size: .; cdr3_length: 15; j_call: TRBJ2-7; d_call: .; cdr3_nt: TGTGCCATCAGTTTCGACTCCTCTTCGCCCTACGAGCAGTACTTC; cdr3_aa: CAISFDSSSPYEQYF
v_call: TRBV12-3/TRBV12-4; clone_size: .; cdr3_length: 13; j_call: TRBJ1-3; d_call: .; cdr3_nt: TGTGCCAGCAGTTCAAGCTCTGGAAACGCCATATATTTT; cdr3_aa: CASSSSSGNAIYF
v_call: TRBV10-3; clone_size: once; cdr3_length: 14; j_call: TRBJ2-5; d_call: .; cdr3_nt: TGTGCCATCAGCGAAACGGGGGATAAAGAGACCCAGTACTTC; cdr3_aa: CAISETGDKETQYF
v_call: TRBV7-2; clone_size: few; cdr3_length: 13; j_call: TRBJ2-7; d_call: .; cdr3_nt: TGTGCCAGCAGCTTAGACAAAATCGACGAGCAGTACTTC; cdr3_aa: CASSLDKIDEQYF
v_call: TRBV10-3; clone_size: .; cdr3_length: 14; j_call: TRBJ2-1; d_call: .; cdr3_nt: TGTGCCATCAGTGGTGGGGGGGCCGGTAATGAGCAGTTCTTC; cdr3_aa: CAISGGGAGNEQFF
v_call: TRBV4-3; clone_size: once; cdr3_length: 16; j_call: TRBJ2-5; d_call: TRBD1; cdr3_nt: TGCGCCAGCGGCCAATATTCCAGGACAGGGCAAGAGACCCAGTACTTC; cdr3_aa: CASGQYSRTGQETQYF
v_call: TRBV29-1; clone_size: .; cdr3_length: 14; j_call: TRBJ2-3; d_call: TRBD2; cdr3_nt: TGCAGCGTTGGTGCTAGCGGGATCTCAGATACGCAGTATTTT; cdr3_aa: CSVGASGISDTQYF
v_call: TRBV21-1; clone_size: .; cdr3_length: 17; j_call: TRBJ2-3; d_call: .; cdr3_nt: TGTGCCAGCAGCAAATTCGGGGCGGGAGGGGTCACAGATACGCAGTATTTT; cdr3_aa: CASSKFGAGGVTDTQYF
v_call: TRBV20-1; clone_size: few; cdr3_length: 14; j_call: TRBJ1-5; d_call: .; cdr3_nt: TGCAGTGCAATTATCGGGGGCAGCAATCAGCCCCAGCATTTT; cdr3_aa: CSAIIGGSNQPQHF
v_call: TRBV7-8; clone_size: few; cdr3_length: 15; j_call: TRBJ2-6; d_call: .; cdr3_nt: TGTGCCAGCAGCCCCCTCGCGAACGGGGCCAACGTCCTGACTTTC; cdr3_aa: CASSPLANGANVLTF
v_call: TRBV29-1; clone_size: few; cdr3_length: 13; j_call: TRBJ1-4; d_call: .; cdr3_nt: TGCAGCGTTGATACTGGGACACATGAAAAACTGTTTTTT; cdr3_aa: CSVDTGTHEKLFF
v_call: TRBV20-1; clone_size: .; cdr3_length: 13; j_call: TRBJ2-5; d_call: .; cdr3_nt: TGCAGTGCTAGAGATTATGTTGGGGAGACCCAGTACTTC; cdr3_aa: CSARDYVGETQYF
v_call: TRBV7-3; clone_size: .; cdr3_length: 15; j_call: TRBJ2-7; d_call: TRBD2; cdr3_nt: TGTGCCAGCAGCTTAACCGGACTAGCGTTCGACGAGCAGTACTTC; cdr3_aa: CASSLTGLAFDEQYF
v_call: TRBV3-1; clone_size: .; cdr3_length: 14; j_call: TRBJ2-7; d_call: TRBD2; cdr3_nt: TGTGCCAGCAGCCACCGGACTAGAGATTACGAGCAGTACTTC; cdr3_aa: CASSHRTRDYEQYF
v_call: TRBV7-2; clone_size: .; cdr3_length: 14; j_call: TRBJ2-1; d_call: TRBD2; cdr3_nt: TGTGCCAGCAGCTTATTGACTAGCCAGAATGAGCAGTTCTTC; cdr3_aa: CASSLLTSQNEQFF
v_call: TRBV20-1; clone_size: .; cdr3_length: 17; j_call: TRBJ1-5; d_call: .; cdr3_nt: TGCAGTGCTTTAGGGGGGACGGCGGCTTATAGCAATCAGCCCCAGCATTTT; cdr3_aa: CSALGGTAAYSNQPQHF
v_call: TRBV20-1; clone_size: .; cdr3_length: 14; j_call: TRBJ2-1; d_call: TRBD2; cdr3_nt: TGCAGTGCTAAAGGGACTAGCGGGAGGAATGAGCAGTTCTTC; cdr3_aa: CSAKGTSGRNEQFF
v_call: TRBV27; clone_size: .; cdr3_length: 15; j_call: TRBJ2-7; d_call: TRBD1; cdr3_nt: TGTGCCAGCAGTTTTTGGGGACAGGGCTACAATGAGCAGTACTTC; cdr3_aa: CASSFWGQGYNEQYF
v_call: TRBV13; clone_size: few; cdr3_length: 15; j_call: TRBJ1-1; d_call: .; cdr3_nt: TGTGCCAGCAGCTTTTGGGGGTTTATGAACACTGAAGCTTTCTTT; cdr3_aa: CASSFWGFMNTEAFF
v_call: TRBV9; clone_size: .; cdr3_length: 14; j_call: TRBJ2-1; d_call: TRBD2; cdr3_nt: TGTGCCAGCAGCGTGGGAGGGTTCTACAATGAGCAGTTCTTC; cdr3_aa: CASSVGGFYNEQFF
v_call: TRBV29-1; clone_size: few; cdr3_length: 13; j_call: TRBJ1-4; d_call: .; cdr3_nt: TGCAGCGTTGTGACTCAGGACGGCGAAAAACTGTTTTTT; cdr3_aa: CSVVTQDGEKLFF